A single sample gave rise to the 14 T cell receptor beta chains below, sequenced in a study of OX40 agonist ivuxolimab in advanced cancers. Produced via immunoSEQ multiplex PCR; TCRdb's table is partial and in-frame only. The data contain some 24,000 clones, approximately 80% of them seen just once; the ten biggest clones take up about 1.5%. The sample consisted of CD4+ or CD8+ T cells sorted from blood, taken in a trial of the OX40 agonist ivuxolimab. The origin of the receptors is an adult with an advanced solid tumor such as melanoma, head and neck, liver or kidney cancer.

V usage is TRBV6-5 and J usage is TRBJ1-3, with D perhaps matching TRBD1 (5 bases). Germline V gives CDR1 MNHEY, CDR2 SVGAGI. Trimming took 0 bases from V and 3 from J, leaving 12 bases between them. The CDR3 extends over 16 amino acids. CDR3: CASSYSGQSNGNTIYF. In DNA form, the CDR3 reads TGTGCCAGCAGTTACTCGGGGCAGTCTAATGGAAACACCATATATTTT.

V gene TRBV9 combines with J gene TRBJ2-2; 9 nucleotides agree with TRBD2. Germline V lookup: CDR1 SGDLS, CDR2 YYNGEE. The CDR3 has 16 residues. Germline trimming cut 1 base from V and 2 bases from J; bases unmatched to any gene: 3. CDR3 DNA sequence: TGTGCCAGCAGCGTAAATAGCGGGGGTAACACCGGGGAGCTGTTTTTT. The encoded protein is CASSVNSGGNTGELFF. Based on the CDR3 plus reference TRBV9 and TRBJ2-2, the full variable domain is DSGVTQTPKHLITATGQRVTLRCSPRSGDLSVYWYQQSLDQGLQFLIQYYNGEERAKGNILERFSAQQFPDLHSELNLSSLELGDSALYFCASSVNSGGNTGELFFGEGSRLTVL.

The V gene is TRBV11-2, the J gene TRBJ2-6; D unresolved. The germline CDR1 and CDR2 sequences are SGHAT and FQNNGV. This CDR3 region has 14 residues. Trimming took off 5 bases at V and 2 bases at J, with 7 bases between the two ends. The CDR3 sequence is CASSKETGANVLTF. CDR3 bases: TGTGCCAGCAGCAAAGAGACTGGGGCCAACGTCCTGACTTTC.

The rearrangement joins TRBV7-9 to TRBJ2-7; D is perhaps TRBD1 (7 bases). Germline V lookup: CDR1 SEHNR, CDR2 FQNEAQ (reference sequence). This CDR3 comprises 15 residues. The V end was cut by 5 bases, the J end by 0 bases, with 14 bases between. In DNA, the CDR3 is TGTGCCAGCAGCCCTCGCGGGACAGTCTCCTACGAGCAGTACTTC. Translation: CASSPRGTVSYEQYF.

The CDR3 DNA is TGTGCCAGCAGCTTAGTGCCAAGCGGGGGGGCGAAAGATACGCAGTATTTT. Its protein is CASSLVPSGGAKDTQYF. The V and J genes are TRBV7-2 and TRBJ2-3; the match to TRBD2 covers 10 bases. Germline CDR1 is SGHTA and CDR2 is FQGNSA. The V gene end was trimmed by 1 base and the J gene end by 5 bases; junction bases not matched to a gene: 9. The CDR3 contains 17 residues.

This clone was detected a few times. The V gene is TRBV7-8, the J gene TRBJ1-1; 8 nucleotides match TRBD1. Germline V CDR1 and CDR2: SGHVS, FQNEAQ. The CDR3 is 16 residues long. Losses at the gene ends were 7 bases for V and 0 bases for J; bases not matched to a gene: 10. The CDR3 DNA reads TGTGCCAGCACCCTTAGACAGGGGATGATGAACACTGAAGCTTTCTTT. The encoded protein is CASTLRQGMMNTEAFF. Full variable domain (rest looked up from reference TRBV7-8 and TRBJ1-1): GAGVSQSPRYKVAKRGQDVALRCDPISGHVSLFWYQQALGQGPEFLTYFQNEAQLDKSGLPSDRFFAERPEGSVSTLKIQRTQQEDSAVYLCASTLRQGMMNTEAFFGQGTRLTVV.

The sample holds one count of this clone. The chain links TRBV7-3 to TRBJ2-5; 8 bases are a match to TRBD1. This CDR3 has 16 amino acids. Germline V gene sequence: CDR1 SGHTA, CDR2 FQGTGA. The ends lost 4 bases at V and 4 bases at J; junction bases unmatched: 11. CDR3 sequence: CASSSYGRGHLETQYF. DNA of the CDR3: TGTGCCAGCAGCTCCTACGGCAGGGGGCACTTAGAGACCCAGTACTTC.

This clone appeared a few times. In nucleotides, the CDR3 is TGTGCCAGCAGCTGGACAGGGGGCGCAGATACGCAGTATTTT. It encodes CASSWTGGADTQYF. The chain recombines TRBV11-3 with TRBJ2-3; 11 bases are a match to TRBD1. This CDR3 comprises 14 residues. The junction had 1 base not matched to a gene; V was cut back by 4 bases and J by 4 bases. Germline CDR1 reads SGHNT; CDR2 reads YENEEA. Combining the CDR3 with reference TRBV11-3 and TRBJ2-3 gives the whole variable domain EAGVVQSPRYKIIEKKQPVAFWCNPISGHNTLYWYLQNLGQGPELLIRYENEEAVDDSQLPKDRFSAERLKGVDSTLKIQPAELGDSAVYLCASSWTGGADTQYFGPGTRLTVL.

This CDR3 reads CASSYPTVAYEQYF. The CDR3 region has the DNA TGTGCCAGCAGTTACCCGACTGTAGCCTACGAGCAGTACTTC. The V gene is TRBV28, the J gene TRBJ2-7, with no clear D. The germline gives CDR1 MDHEN, CDR2 SYDVKM. Trimming removed 4 bases from V and 2 bases from J, with 12 bases in between. The CDR3 is made up of 14 amino acids.

The J gene is TRBJ2-1, the V gene TRBV7-2, with TRBD2 identical over 7 bases. The length of the CDR3 is 13 residues. With V trimmed by 7 bases and J by 7 bases, 7 bases remained unmatched. Per the germline V gene, CDR1 is SGHTA and CDR2 is FQGNSA. The CDR3 loop is CASTQGGRNEQFF. CDR3 coding DNA: TGTGCCAGCACCCAAGGCGGGAGAAATGAGCAGTTCTTC.

V usage is TRBV7-2 and J usage is TRBJ2-1; a possible D gene is TRBD2 (5 bases). CDR1 is SGHTA, CDR2 FQGNSA, per germline. V gave up 5 bases and J gave up 9 bases, with 14 bases separating them. The CDR3 totals 13 residues. The CDR3 spells CASSPQRGIEQFF. CDR3 DNA sequence: TGTGCCAGCAGCCCCCAACGGGGTATTGAGCAGTTCTTC.

The chain couples TRBV19 to TRBJ1-4; no clear D gene. Looked up from germline, CDR1 is LNHDA and CDR2 is SQIVND (reference sequence). The CDR3 runs 14 residues. V shed 6 bases and J shed 2 bases, with 10 bases lying between them. CDR3 in DNA: TGTGCCAGTAGCTACGACGATACTAATGAAAAACTGTTTTTT. Amino acids: CASSYDDTNEKLFF.

J is TRBJ2-7 and V is TRBV7-2, with D possibly matching TRBD2 (7 bases). CDR1 and CDR2 from the germline V gene are SGHTA and FQGNSA. This CDR3 has 12 residues. V was shortened by 10 bases and J by 6 bases, with 16 bases between the two germline ends. Written as DNA, the CDR3 is TGTGCCAACTGGGAGGGGGGGGTCGAGCAGTACTTC. Translated, it gives CANWEGGVEQYF.

V is TRBV2 and J is TRBJ2-3; perhaps TRBD1 as D (5 bases). The CDR3 runs 14 residues. Trimming shortened V by 6 bases and J by 0 bases, and 10 bases separated the two germline ends. Germline CDR1 and CDR2: SNHLY and FYNNEI. The CDR3 DNA reads as TGTGCCAGCAGGGCCGACAGCAGCACAGATACGCAGTATTTT. Its protein product is CASRADSSTDTQYF.